A selection of T cell receptor beta chains follows, all from one sample in a study of T cells in localized non-small cell lung cancer. The assay was immunoSEQ multiplex PCR, and TCRdb's table has in-frame clones only and misses some. The sample consists of about 76,000 clones, approximately 84% of them appearing once. Specimen: peripheral blood, collected before any cancer treatment. The receptors originated from a female donor of 60 years or more with stage I lung adenocarcinoma. Both conserved end residues are trimmed from each CDR3. Each record gives: J gene, D gene, V gene, CDR3 protein. The D gene is left open where the match is weak.

TRBJ2-7 TRBD1 TRBV19 ASSIEAGGLYEQY
TRBJ1-2 . TRBV2 ASIKSTGLNYGYT
TRBJ2-1 TRBD1 TRBV7-9 ASSGQGVEQF
TRBJ1-2 . TRBV4-1 ASSQDSAGQHYGYT
TRBJ2-2 TRBD2 TRBV19 ASSRGLAGGPSPTGELF
TRBJ1-1 . TRBV29-1 SVGVGGPNTEAF
TRBJ1-1 . TRBV5-1 ASRGAESLNTEAF
TRBJ2-5 . TRBV7-3 ASSPGVQETQY
TRBJ1-1 . TRBV5-1 ASSFSWDVDTEAF
TRBJ2-3 . TRBV28 ASRTGFGTDTQY
TRBJ1-2 TRBD1 TRBV5-6 ASSPTTGYLLFYGYT
TRBJ2-5 TRBD2 TRBV11-3 ASGIGGSQETQY
TRBJ2-1 . TRBV14 ASSQVSGRVYEQF
TRBJ1-1 . TRBV2 ASDVRPGNTEAF
TRBJ2-1 . TRBV7-9 ASIPEASRSYNEQF
TRBJ1-2 TRBD1 TRBV5-1 ASSSDRDYGYT
TRBJ2-3 . TRBV5-4 ASSLAGHMNTDTQY
TRBJ1-1 TRBD1 TRBV19 ASSLGGRWAF
TRBJ2-5 TRBD2 TRBV27 ASSLSWAGGGETQY
TRBJ2-1 . TRBV7-9 ASSLGGAYEQF
TRBJ2-3 . TRBV12-2 ASRRTSGASSTDTQY
TRBJ2-6 . TRBV19 ASSIMGRTSSGANVLT
TRBJ1-2 . TRBV4-1 ASSQDGRQGHYT
TRBJ2-7 . TRBV27 ASSPAVRGFSYEQY
TRBJ2-3 TRBD2 TRBV19 ASSMETSGTDTQY
TRBJ2-3 . TRBV7-2 ASSGGDTQY